The present T cell receptor beta chain was sequenced within a study of T-cell reconstitution after alpha-beta-depleted transplantation in children. This clonotype has a count of ten or more. Molecular barcoding with unique molecular identifiers was used for the TCRbeta library. TCRdb called the PCR reads again in MiXCR, with one record for every CDR3 protein. The sample gives 170,000 or so distinct CDR3 sequences, 6% to 7% of which show up once; 3% is in the top ten. The V gene lost 1 base and the J gene lost 4 bases, with 11 bases spanning the gap. Germline CDR1 reads GTSNPN; CDR2 reads SVGIG (reference sequence). The CDR3 runs 15 residues.

This chain joins TRBV30 and TRBJ2-6; no clear D. The source material was PBMCs from the stem cell graft donor, sampled from the stem cell graft. This TCR derives from a human donor who donated a stem cell graft to a child with Wiskott-Aldrich syndrome. CDR3 sequence (DNA): TGTGCCTGGAGTGATAAGTTGGCGGGGGCCAACGTCCTGACTTTC. It is translated as CAWSDKLAGANVLTF.